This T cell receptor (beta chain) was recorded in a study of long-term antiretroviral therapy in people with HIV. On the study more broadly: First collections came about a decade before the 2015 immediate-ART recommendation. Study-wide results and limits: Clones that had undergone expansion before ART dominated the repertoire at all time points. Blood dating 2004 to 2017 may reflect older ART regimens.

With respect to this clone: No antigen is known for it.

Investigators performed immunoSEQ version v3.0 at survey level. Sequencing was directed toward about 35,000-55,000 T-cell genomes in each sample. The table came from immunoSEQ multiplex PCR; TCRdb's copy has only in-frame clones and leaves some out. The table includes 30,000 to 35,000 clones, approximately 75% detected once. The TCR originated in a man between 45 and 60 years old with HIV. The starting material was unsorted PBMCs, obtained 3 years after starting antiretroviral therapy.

DNA for the CDR3: TGTGCCAGCAGACGAACTAATGAAAAACTGTTTTTT. This translates into CASRRTNEKLFF. This rearrangement joins TRBV6-5 to TRBJ1-4, with D uncertain. This CDR3 has 12 amino acids. V was shortened by 6 bases and J by 1 base, with 3 bases between the two germline ends. The germline CDR1 and CDR2 sequences are MNHEY and SVGAGI.